This T cell receptor beta chain emerged from a study of blood T cell repertoires in COVID-19. Study-level information: Whether acute or convalescent, the COVID-19 samples came from the United States, Italy and Spain. T cells, B-cell-depleted T cells, or PBMCs supplied cDNA or gDNA.

Per the original data handling: Estimation of nucleated cell counts relied on the amplification of reference gene primers. Profiled with immunoSEQ multiplex PCR; TCRdb holds only in-frame clones, not every one. Clonal size and the V and J genes are those of that table, whereas D and trimming came from the DNA. The sample lists fewer than 200,000 clones, 80% to 95% occurring once. Seattle patients were enrolled while actively infected and followed longitudinally. V was shortened by 1 base and J by 4 bases, with 11 bases between the two germline ends. The CDR3 contains 15 residues. Germline values: CDR1 SEHNR, CDR2 FQNEAQ (reference sequence).

The sequence was collected from a man aged 30-40 years with COVID-19, enrolled during active disease. Sequencing input: peripheral blood. The chain uses TRBV7-9 and TRBJ1-5; D is undetermined. Written as DNA, the CDR3 is TGTGCCAGCAGCTTAGGTCCCAGGACTAATCAGCCCCAGCATTTT. Protein sequence: CASSLGPRTNQPQHF.